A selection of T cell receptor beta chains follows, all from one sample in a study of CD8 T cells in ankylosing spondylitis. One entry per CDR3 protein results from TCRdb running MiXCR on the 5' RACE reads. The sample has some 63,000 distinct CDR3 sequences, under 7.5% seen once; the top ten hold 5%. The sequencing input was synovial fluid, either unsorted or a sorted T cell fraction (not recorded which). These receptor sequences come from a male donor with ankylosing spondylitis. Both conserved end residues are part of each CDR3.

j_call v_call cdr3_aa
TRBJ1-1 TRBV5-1 CASSLAQGGGTEAFF
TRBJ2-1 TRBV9 CASSVEVRRRNEQFF
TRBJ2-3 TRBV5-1 CASSLPSGNTDTQYF
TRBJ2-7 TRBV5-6 CASSFEGLVYEQYF
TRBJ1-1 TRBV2 CASSPNRGLVLAEAFF
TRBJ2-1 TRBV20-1 CSATVRDPSYNEQFF
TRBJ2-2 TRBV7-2 CASSLVRGQTGELFF
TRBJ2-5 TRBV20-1 CSANVGETQYF
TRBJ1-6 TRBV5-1 CASSLTDGSSYNSPLHF
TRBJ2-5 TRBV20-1 CSARDPLAGRETQYF
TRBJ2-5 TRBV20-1 CSAPRGLAGGAETQYF
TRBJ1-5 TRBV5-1 CASSLDSEGNQPQHF
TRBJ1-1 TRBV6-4 CASASEENTEAFF
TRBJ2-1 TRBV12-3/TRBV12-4 CASSLVGESYNEQFF
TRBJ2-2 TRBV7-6 CASSLAGSGTTGELFF
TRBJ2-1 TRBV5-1 CASSLVAVGNEQFF
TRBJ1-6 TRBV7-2 CASSTGQAHNSPLHF
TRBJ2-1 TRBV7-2 CASSFGAGGVDEQFF
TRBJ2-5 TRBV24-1 CATSVLGQGGETQYF
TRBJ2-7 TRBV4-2 CASSQGEGSAGYEQYF
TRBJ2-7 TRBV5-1 CASSFRDRIHEQYF
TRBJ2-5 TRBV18 CASSLDRRETQYF
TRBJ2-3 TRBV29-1 CSVEGGTSGRAILDTQYF
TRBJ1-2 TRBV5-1 CASSFQGNYGYTF
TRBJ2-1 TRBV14 CASSPPAGSPGSYNEQFF
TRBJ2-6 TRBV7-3 CASSLTGPGSGANVLTF
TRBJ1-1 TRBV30 CAWTKEPNTEAFF
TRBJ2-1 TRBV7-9 CASSQTSGRGENEQFF
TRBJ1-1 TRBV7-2 CASSLDRYPEAFF
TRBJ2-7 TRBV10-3 CAISDPGQGFYEQYF
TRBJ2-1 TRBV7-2 CASSLSLAGGNEQFF
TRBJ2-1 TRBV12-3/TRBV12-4 CASSVDGVGGVEQFF
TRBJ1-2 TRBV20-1 CSAIRGYTF
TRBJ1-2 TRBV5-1 CASSGDGGGYTF
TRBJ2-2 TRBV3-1 CASSQVTRQGGELFF
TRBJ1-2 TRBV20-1 CSATRRGGGGYTF
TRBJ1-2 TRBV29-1 CSVLGQGEGYTF
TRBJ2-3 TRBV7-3 CASSGLAWDTQYF
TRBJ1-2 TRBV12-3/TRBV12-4 CASSNRQGGYGYTF
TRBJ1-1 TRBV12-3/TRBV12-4 CASSSETGGARGTEAFF
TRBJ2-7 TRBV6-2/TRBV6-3 CASSYSSGPYEQYF
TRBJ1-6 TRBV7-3 CASSSFHGGPLHF
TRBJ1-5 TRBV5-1 CASSPGSAFGNQPQHF
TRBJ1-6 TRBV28 CASSRLASVDSSYNSPLHF
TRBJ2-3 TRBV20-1 CSVPLRMGTDTQYF
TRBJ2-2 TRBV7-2 CASSLALRDRGRPGELFF
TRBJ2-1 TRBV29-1 CSVDRGLGNEQFF